These T cell receptor beta chains were read from a single sample in a study of blood T cell repertoires in COVID-19. Method: immunoSEQ multiplex PCR; TCRdb's copy keeps in-frame clones and lacks some. The data show approximately 150,000 clones, around 90% seen once. Sequences were obtained from peripheral blood. The receptors stem from a man in his 60s with active or convalescent COVID-19. Both conserved end residues are part of each CDR3. A D gene is named only where the DNA matches it firmly. Where a row states a size, it is once, few, many or the class of an expanded clone; other rows omit it.

j_call | d_call | clone_size | v_call | cdr3_nt | cdr3_aa
TRBJ2-7 | TRBD2 | - | TRBV6-5 | TGTGCCAGCAGTTACTCGCCTAGCGGTTCCTCCTACGAGCAGTACTTC | CASSYSPSGSSYEQYF
TRBJ2-3 | TRBD2 | - | TRBV2 | TGTGCCAGCAGAAAAACCCTTGGGACTAGCGGGAGGGTAACAGATACGCAGTATTTT | CASRKTLGTSGRVTDTQYF
TRBJ2-1 | TRBD2 | - | TRBV7-9 | TGTGCCAGCAGCTTGACTAGCGGGAGGGCCGGGTACAATGAGCAGTTCTTC | CASSLTSGRAGYNEQFF
TRBJ1-5 | TRBD1 | - | TRBV6-5 | TGTGCCAGCAGGGGGGGACAGGGTAGACAGCCCCAGCATTTT | CASRGGQGRQPQHF
TRBJ2-5 | - | - | TRBV19 | TGTGCCAGTATGTCCCTGTCGGAGACCCAGTACTTC | CASMSLSETQYF
TRBJ1-2 | TRBD1 | - | TRBV12-3/TRBV12-4 | TGTGCCAGCAGTTTGGGGCACAGGGGCGACTACACCTTC | CASSLGHRGDYTF
TRBJ1-3 | - | - | TRBV19 | TGTGCCAGTAGTACACAGGACTCTGGAAACACCATATATTTT | CASSTQDSGNTIYF
TRBJ2-7 | - | - | TRBV5-1 | TGCGCCAGCAGCGAGATAACTTCCTACGAGCAGTACTTC | CASSEITSYEQYF
TRBJ1-2 | - | - | TRBV19 | TGTGCCAGTAGTGATCTCCAGAATAAAAACCGGGACACCTACTATGGCTACACCTTC | CASSDLQNKNRDTYYGYTF
TRBJ2-3 | TRBD2 | - | TRBV4-1 | TGCGCCAGCAGCCAAGTTGGGACTAGTTCAGATACGCAGTATTTT | CASSQVGTSSDTQYF
TRBJ2-5 | TRBD1 | - | TRBV5-1 | TGCGCCAGCAGCTGGAGACAGGGAGTGAGGGAGACCCAGTACTTC | CASSWRQGVRETQYF
TRBJ2-1 | TRBD2 | once | TRBV9 | TGTGCCAGCAGCCCCCTTAGCGGGGGGTTCAATGAGCAGTTCTTC | CASSPLSGGFNEQFF
TRBJ1-5 | - | - | TRBV18 | TGTGCCAGCTCACCTGAAGACAGGAGCAATCAGCCCCAGCATTTT | CASSPEDRSNQPQHF
TRBJ2-3 | TRBD2 | - | TRBV30 | TGTGCCTGGAACCCGGGGAGATGGAGCGGGAGGCACACAGATACGCAGTATTTT | CAWNPGRWSGRHTDTQYF
TRBJ2-7 | TRBD2 | - | TRBV9 | TGTGCCAGCAGCGTCGGACTAGCGCACACCTACGAGCAGTACTTC | CASSVGLAHTYEQYF
TRBJ1-4 | TRBD1 | - | TRBV4-2 | TGTGCCAGCAGCCCTCCGGGACAGGGTGAAAAACTGTTTTTT | CASSPPGQGEKLFF
TRBJ1-2 | TRBD1 | - | TRBV30 | TGTGCCTGGAGTCTCACAGGGGGCTCTGGCTACACCTTC | CAWSLTGGSGYTF
TRBJ2-1 | TRBD1 | - | TRBV5-1 | TGCGCCAGCAGCGAGGGTGCGACAGGGGCCTACAATGAGCAGTTCTTC | CASSEGATGAYNEQFF
TRBJ2-5 | TRBD2 | - | TRBV25-1 | TGTGCCAGCACAAAACCGGGACTACTCCAAGAGACCCAGTACTTC | CASTKPGLLQETQYF
TRBJ2-7 | - | - | TRBV9 | TGTGCCAGCAGCGTAGGCCCCACCGGGATTTCCTACGAGCAGTACTTC | CASSVGPTGISYEQYF
TRBJ1-2 | TRBD1 | - | TRBV19 | TGTGCCAGTAGTATAGATCGGGGGACAGGCTATGGCTACACCTTC | CASSIDRGTGYGYTF
TRBJ2-1 | - | - | TRBV28 | TGTGCCAGCAGTTCTTACAGTCAATACAATGAGCAGTTCTTC | CASSSYSQYNEQFF
TRBJ2-7 | TRBD1 | few | TRBV29-1 | TGCAGCGCCATAACAGGGGGCTCGACATACGAGCAGTACTTC | CSAITGGSTYEQYF
TRBJ1-2 | - | - | TRBV10-1 | TGCGCCAGCAGCCCAGGACAGCACCGCTATGGCTACACCTTC | CASSPGQHRYGYTF
TRBJ1-5 | - | - | TRBV15 | TGTGCCACCAGCAGAGATAAGGAGAGCAATCAGCCCCAGCATTTT | CATSRDKESNQPQHF
TRBJ1-1 | TRBD1 | - | TRBV7-9 | TGTGCCAGCAGCCCCGGACAGGGGGAAACTTTCTTT | CASSPGQGETFF
TRBJ1-6 | - | - | TRBV5-1 | TGCGCCAGCAGCTTTCTGTCCGAGGATTCACCCCTCCACTTT | CASSFLSEDSPLHF
TRBJ2-7 | TRBD1 | - | TRBV7-2 | TGTGCCAGCAGCTTAGAAATGGGACAGGGATCCGAGCAGTACTTC | CASSLEMGQGSEQYF
TRBJ2-7 | TRBD1 | - | TRBV5-1 | TGCGCCAGCAGCACCTCAGGACAGGGCCACGAGCAGTACTTC | CASSTSGQGHEQYF
TRBJ1-1 | TRBD1 | - | TRBV19 | TGTGCCAGTAGTCGACCCGGGACAGGGGCTGGGAACACTGAAGCTTTCTTT | CASSRPGTGAGNTEAFF
TRBJ2-7 | TRBD1 | once | TRBV10-2 | TGCGCCAGCAGTGAGCCGGACAGGGCCTACGAGCAGTACTTC | CASSEPDRAYEQYF
TRBJ2-1 | TRBD1 | - | TRBV7-8 | TGTGCCAGCAGCTTGGACAGGGTGGGCAATGAGCAGTTCTTC | CASSLDRVGNEQFF
TRBJ1-5 | - | - | TRBV10-1 | TGCGCCAGCAGTGAGGACGAGAGCGGTCAGCCCCAGCATTTT | CASSEDESGQPQHF
TRBJ1-1 | TRBD1 | - | TRBV5-6 | TGTGCCAGCAGCTGGGACAGGGGGCGTCCCTTTTCAGCTTTCTTT | CASSWDRGRPFSAFF
TRBJ1-2 | TRBD1 | few | TRBV29-1 | TGCAGCGGAGGACAGGGAGACTATGGCTACACCTTC | CSGGQGDYGYTF